This entry features one TCR beta chain sequence. Its antigen is unknown. Deletions cut 5 bases from V and 0 bases from J, with 14 bases between. The CDR3 is made up of 16 amino acids. Germline lookup yields CDR1 SGHTA and CDR2 FQGNSA. It was with unique molecular identifiers that the TCRbeta library was prepared. TCRdb ran MiXCR on the PCR reads and lists one entry per CDR3 protein. The sample contains hundreds of thousands of distinct CDR3 sequences, 15% to 20% of which appear only once. These data are taken from a study of T-cell reconstitution after alpha-beta-depleted transplantation in children. Overall study results and limits: Two months or so post-transplant, alpha-beta T cells reportedly derived from several hundred expanded graft clones. Recipient T cells and thymic progenitors that survived were the source of the high TCRbeta diversity seen at day 60 in some patients. After one year, T-cell counts and TCRbeta diversity mostly came from new T cells.

The clonotype was recovered from a boy younger than two who had a stem cell transplant for Wiskott-Aldrich syndrome, so the T cells may come from the graft donor. Here the sequenced sample was PBMCs, mostly from graft donor cells, taken 360 days after TCRalphabeta/CD19-depleted stem cell transplant. The rearrangement uses TRBV7-2 and TRBJ2-1, with unresolved D. The CDR3 sequence: CASSPWVPGSYNEQFF. The CDR3 DNA reads as TGTGCCAGCAGCCCCTGGGTCCCTGGCTCCTACAATGAGCAGTTCTTC.